Listed here are 22 T cell receptor beta chains from one sample, sequenced in a study of blood T cells in healthy people across ages. The use of a sample-barcoded 5' primer and a J-beta primer mix characterized a second PCR of roughly 6 to 11 cycles. TCRdb called the 5' RACE reads again in MiXCR, with one record for every CDR3 protein. The sample lists 550,000 to 750,000 distinct CDR3 sequences, roughly 21% occurring once. Sample: blood. The receptors were sampled from an older man in good health.

This chain uses TRBV18 with TRBJ2-1, with TRBD2 matching over 11 bases. Germline V gene data show CDR1 as KGHSH and CDR2 as LQKENI. V shed 5 bases, J shed 3 bases, and the junction held 3 bases outside the gene matches. The CDR3 runs to 15 residues. The chain's CDR3 is CASSEGLADYNEQFF. CDR3 DNA sequence: TGTGCCAGCTCAGAGGGACTAGCGGACTACAATGAGCAGTTCTTC.

CDR3 protein: CASSPTDSADTQYF. The DNA for the CDR3 is TGTGCCAGCAGCCCAACGGACTCCGCAGATACGCAGTATTTT. The chain employs TRBV7-3 and TRBJ2-3, with D possibly TRBD2 on 5 matching bases. Germline V gene data show CDR1 as SGHTA and CDR2 as FQGTGA. The V end was cut by 5 bases, the J end by 4 bases, with 13 bases between. This CDR3 region has 14 residues.

The V call is TRBV24-1, the J call TRBJ2-5; D may be TRBD2 (6 bases). The CDR3 is made up of 16 amino acids. Germline CDR1 KGHDR, CDR2 SFDVKD. The germline V and J ends were trimmed by 1 base and 11 bases, with 22 bases remaining between them. The CDR3 sequence is CATSDFGSGRLGTQYF. CDR3 bases: TGTGCCACCAGTGATTTCGGTTCAGGACGACTGGGGACTCAGTACTTC.

A few counts support this clonotype. The chain is built from TRBV9 and TRBJ1-1, with a possible D match to TRBD1 (6 bases). This CDR3 is built from 14 residues. Germline V gives CDR1 SGDLS, CDR2 YYNGEE. The V gene lost 2 bases and the J gene lost 5 bases, with 13 bases spanning the gap. CDR3 sequence: CASSVMGQGTEAFF. Here the CDR3 DNA reads TGTGCCAGCAGCGTGATGGGCCAGGGGACTGAAGCTTTCTTT.

Concerning this clonotype: One end of the junction varies from germline; a read error may be responsible. This sequence joins TRBV7-7 and TRBJ2-7, with D unresolved. This CDR3 is built from 15 residues. The germline CDR1 and CDR2 sequences are SSHAT and FNYEAQ (reference sequence). The CDR3 nucleotides are TGTGCTAGCAGCCCGTTACCCACGAGCTCCTACGAGCAGTACTTC. Residues: CASSPLPTSSYEQYF.

This clonotype was detected a few times. The CDR3 does not end in the conserved phenylalanine or tryptophan, so this is likely a read error. The chain uses TRBV28 and TRBJ2-5; the match to TRBD1 covers 10 bases. The CDR3 runs 15 residues. CDR1 is MDHEN and CDR2 is SYDVKM in the germline V gene. V dropped 8 bases and J dropped 5; count of bases not matched to a gene: 11. In DNA, the CDR3 is TGTGCCAGCCGATCAGGGACAGGGGAATCGGAGACCCAGTACCTC. Residues: CASRSGTGESETQYL.

Only a few counts were recorded for this clonotype. The genes are TRBV7-6 and TRBJ1-2, with D possibly being TRBD1 (5 bases). Trimming cost V 5 bases and J 6 bases, with 16 bases left between them. This CDR3 has 14 residues. CDR1 SGHVS and CDR2 FNYEAQ come from the germline V gene. The CDR3 region has the DNA TGTGCCAGCAGCGTTGGGGGAGGGGAGCATGGCTACACCTTC. This codes for CASSVGGGEHGYTF.

This chain connects TRBV25-1 to TRBJ2-1; TRBD1 matches 8 bases. V was clipped by 8 bases and J by 7 bases; unmatched bases: 13. Per the germline V gene, CDR1 is MGHDK and CDR2 is SYGVNS. This CDR3 is 15 amino acids long. The chain's CDR3 is CASGDPTGAGNEQFF. The CDR3 nucleotides read TGTGCCAGCGGAGATCCGACAGGGGCGGGAAATGAGCAGTTCTTC. The variable domain in full, completed from reference TRBV25-1 and TRBJ2-1, reads EADIYQTPRYLVIGTGKKITLECSQTMGHDKMYWYQQDPGMELHLIHYSYGVNSTEKGDLSSESTVSRIRTEHFPLTLESARPSHTSQYLCASGDPTGAGNEQFFGPGTRLTVL.

As for this clonotype: Germline is not matched at one junction end, which may reflect a read error. The chain is built from TRBV7-2 and TRBJ2-3; 9 positions agree with TRBD2. The length of the CDR3 is 16 residues. The V gene's germline CDR1 is SGHTA and CDR2 FQGNSA. CDR3 protein: CAGSPSSGTNTDTQYF. CDR3 nucleotides: TGTGCCGGCAGCCCATCTAGCGGGACCAACACAGATACGCAGTATTTT.

The V call is TRBV6-2 or TRBV6-3, the J call TRBJ2-2; D could derive from TRBD1 or TRBD2 (5 bases each). The V end lost 0 bases, the J end lost 6 bases, and 23 bases lay between the germline ends. The CDR3 length is 19 residues. CDR1 and CDR2 (germline): MNHEY, SVGEGT. The CDR3 region is CASSYSGPGRRKRAGELFF. The CDR3 nucleotides read TGTGCCAGCAGTTACTCGGGACCCGGACGTCGTAAAAGAGCCGGGGAGCTGTTTTTT.

The rearrangement joins TRBV20-1 to TRBJ2-1; TRBD1 agrees at 11 bases. V lost 6 bases to trimming and J lost 1 base; unmatched junction nucleotides: 5. CDR1 DFQATT and CDR2 SNEGSKA come from the germline V gene (reference sequence). The CDR3 consists of 15 residues. The DNA for the CDR3 is TGCAGTGCAAAGGGACAGGGGGGGTCCTACAATGAGCAGTTCTTC. Protein: CSAKGQGGSYNEQFF.

The rearrangement links TRBV20-1 to TRBJ2-7; 9 nucleotides agree with TRBD1. The V segment lost 6 bases and the J segment 0 bases; nucleotides outside the gene matches: 6. Germline V CDR1 and CDR2: DFQATT, SNEGSKA (reference sequence). This CDR3 spans 14 amino acids. CDR3 nucleotides: TGCAGTGCAGCCGGGACAGGGATCTCCTACGAGCAGTACTTC. It is translated as CSAAGTGISYEQYF.

Only a few counts were recorded for this clonotype. J is TRBJ2-2 and V is TRBV24-1; D may be TRBD2 (5 bases). There are 12 residues in the CDR3. Germline V gene sequence: CDR1 KGHDR, CDR2 SFDVKD. Trimming removed 9 bases at V and 6 bases at J, with 10 bases between. As DNA, the CDR3 is TGTGCCACCTCCTCCGGGGCCGGGGAGCTGTTTTTT. This gives the protein CATSSGAGELFF.

This clonotype appeared a few times. The J gene is TRBJ1-2, the V gene TRBV20-1; D unresolved. V gave up 3 bases and J gave up 8 bases, with 19 bases separating them. Looked up from germline, CDR1 is DFQATT and CDR2 is SNEGSKA (reference sequence). The CDR3 is 14 amino acids. CDR3 nucleotides: TGCAGTGCTAGTACTGGCACCAAGGCGGGGGGCTACACCTTC. As protein: CSASTGTKAGGYTF.

This chain uses TRBV10-2 with TRBJ1-2, with D perhaps TRBD1 (6 bases). V lost 3 bases to trimming and J lost 3 bases, with 8 bases between them. The CDR3 has 13 amino acids. CDR1 is WSHSY, CDR2 SAAADI, per germline. The CDR3 DNA reads as TGCGCCAGCAGTGAACAGGGATACTATGGCTACACCTTC. Protein product: CASSEQGYYGYTF.

The chain employs TRBV7-9 and TRBJ1-1; possibly TRBD1 for D (5 bases). This CDR3 is built from 16 residues. Per the germline V gene, CDR1 is SEHNR and CDR2 is FQNEAQ (reference sequence). The V and J ends lost 2 bases and 7 bases respectively, with 20 bases between them. The CDR3, as DNA: TGTGCCAGCAGCTTAATGGGAAGCCGAGGGGTAATTGAAGCTTTCTTT. It is translated as CASSLMGSRGVIEAFF.

This clonotype has only a few counts. This chain links TRBV29-1 with TRBJ2-3, with D tentatively TRBD2 (6 bases). The germline CDR1 and CDR2 sequences are SQVTM and ANQGSEA. The V end lost 4 bases, the J end lost 0 bases, and 14 bases lay between the germline ends. This CDR3 has 15 residues. CDR3 coding DNA: TGCAGCGTTGCGGCAGGCGGGGCTAGCACAGATACGCAGTATTTT. It is translated as CSVAAGGASTDTQYF.

This clonotype was counted a few times. The chain recombines TRBV12-3 or TRBV12-4 with TRBJ2-7, with D perhaps TRBD2 (6 bases). The CDR3 spans 14 residues. Trimming removed 6 bases at V and 5 bases at J, with 17 bases between. CDR3 bases: TGTGCCAGCAGGCCGGGAGCCATGCCCCACGAGCAGTACTTC. Its protein product is CASRPGAMPHEQYF.

This clonotype was seen many times. The V and J genes are TRBV27 and TRBJ2-2; D tentatively reads TRBD1 or TRBD2 (5 bases each). Trimming took 0 bases from V and 0 from J, leaving 8 bases between them. CDR3 length equals 16 residues. Germline CDR1 is MNHEY and CDR2 is SMNVEV (reference sequence). CDR3 region: CASSLSGDPNTGELFF. DNA of the CDR3: TGTGCCAGCAGTTTATCGGGGGACCCGAACACCGGGGAGCTGTTTTTT.

This clonotype was counted ten times or more. The J gene is TRBJ2-4, the V gene TRBV5-1; 8 bases are shared with TRBD1. The junction had 6 bases not matched to a gene; V was cut back by 4 bases and J by 6 bases. This CDR3 region has 14 residues. The germline V gene has CDR1 SGHRS and CDR2 YFSETQ. CDR3 amino acids: CASSPGQGGNIQYF. The CDR3 DNA sequence: TGCGCCAGCAGCCCCGGACAGGGAGGAAACATTCAGTACTTC.

There are a few counts of this clonotype. Since the CDR3 does not end with the conserved phenylalanine or tryptophan, this likely comes from a read error. The DNA is omitted, as the CDR3 cannot be located on it reliably, and the CDR3 follows TCRdb's listing. The CDR3 spells CSVEDMGLALA. V gene TRBV29-1 combines with J gene TRBJ2-5; no check of the table's D call, TRBD2, against the DNA was made. The germline CDR1 and CDR2 sequences are SQVTM and ANQGSEA. The CDR3 region is 11 residues in length, termini included.

This chain links TRBV10-1 with TRBJ2-1; 10 bases line up with TRBD2. Germline trimming cut 4 bases from V and 9 bases from J; bases unmatched to any gene: 9. There are 15 residues in the CDR3. Germline CDR1 is WNHNN and CDR2 is SYGVQD (reference sequence). CDR3: CASSGGTSAGGEQFF. In DNA form, the CDR3 reads TGCGCCAGCAGTGGGGGGACTAGCGCGGGAGGTGAGCAGTTCTTC.